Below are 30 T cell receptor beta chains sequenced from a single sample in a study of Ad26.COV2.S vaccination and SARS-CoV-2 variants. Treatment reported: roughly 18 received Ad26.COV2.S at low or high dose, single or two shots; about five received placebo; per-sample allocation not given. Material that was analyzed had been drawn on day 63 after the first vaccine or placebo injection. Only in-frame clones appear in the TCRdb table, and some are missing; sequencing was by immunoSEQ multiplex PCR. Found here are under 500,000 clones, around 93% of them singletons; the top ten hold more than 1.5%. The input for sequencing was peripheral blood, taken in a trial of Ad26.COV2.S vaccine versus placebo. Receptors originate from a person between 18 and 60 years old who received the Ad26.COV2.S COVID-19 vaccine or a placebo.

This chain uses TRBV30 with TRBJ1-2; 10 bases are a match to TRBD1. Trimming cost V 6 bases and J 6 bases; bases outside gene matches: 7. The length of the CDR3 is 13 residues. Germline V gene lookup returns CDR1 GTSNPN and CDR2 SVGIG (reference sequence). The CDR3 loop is CACRDRGLDGYTF. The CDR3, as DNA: TGTGCCTGTCGGGACAGGGGATTAGATGGCTACACCTTC.

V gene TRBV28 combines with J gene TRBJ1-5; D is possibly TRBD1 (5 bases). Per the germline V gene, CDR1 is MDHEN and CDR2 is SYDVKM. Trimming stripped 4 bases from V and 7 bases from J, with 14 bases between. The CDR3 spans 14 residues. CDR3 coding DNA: TGTGCCAGCAGTTACCTTTCCGGGGACCAGCCCCAGCATTTT. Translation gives CASSYLSGDQPQHF.

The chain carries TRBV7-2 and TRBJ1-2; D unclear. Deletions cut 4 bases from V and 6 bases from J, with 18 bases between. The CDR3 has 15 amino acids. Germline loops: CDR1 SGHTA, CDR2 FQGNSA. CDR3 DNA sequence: TGTGCCAGCAGCTCCCTGACATCCGGGATTGATGGCTACACCTTC. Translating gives CASSSLTSGIDGYTF.

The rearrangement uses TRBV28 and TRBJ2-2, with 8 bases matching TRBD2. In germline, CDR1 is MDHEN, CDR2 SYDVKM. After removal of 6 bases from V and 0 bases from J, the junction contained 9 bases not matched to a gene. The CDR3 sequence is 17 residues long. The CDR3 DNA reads TGTGCCAGCAGGCTCGGGGGGGACATGACGAACACCGGGGAGCTGTTTTTT. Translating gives CASRLGGDMTNTGELFF. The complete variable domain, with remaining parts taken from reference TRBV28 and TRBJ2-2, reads DVKVTQSSRYLVKRTGEKVFLECVQDMDHENMFWYRQDPGLGLRLIYFSYDVKMKEKGDIPEGYSVSREKKERFSLILESASTNQTSMYLCASRLGGDMTNTGELFFGEGSRLTVL.

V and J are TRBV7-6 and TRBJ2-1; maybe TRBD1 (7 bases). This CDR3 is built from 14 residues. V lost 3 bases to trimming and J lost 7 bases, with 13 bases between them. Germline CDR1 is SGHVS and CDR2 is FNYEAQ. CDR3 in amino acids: CASSLARGRNEQFF. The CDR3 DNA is TGTGCCAGCAGCTTGGCCAGGGGGAGGAATGAGCAGTTCTTC.

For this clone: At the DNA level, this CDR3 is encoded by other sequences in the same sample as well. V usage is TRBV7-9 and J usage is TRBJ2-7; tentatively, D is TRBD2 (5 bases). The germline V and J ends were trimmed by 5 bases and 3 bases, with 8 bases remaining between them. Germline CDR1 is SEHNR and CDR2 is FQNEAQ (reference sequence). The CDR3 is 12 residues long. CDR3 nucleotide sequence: TGTGCCAGCAGCCCGGGGAGCTACGAGCAGTACTTC. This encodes CASSPGSYEQYF.

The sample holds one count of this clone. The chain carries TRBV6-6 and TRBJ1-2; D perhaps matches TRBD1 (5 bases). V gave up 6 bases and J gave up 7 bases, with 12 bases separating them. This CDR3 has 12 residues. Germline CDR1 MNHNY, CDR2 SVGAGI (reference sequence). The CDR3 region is CASRQTGGGYTF. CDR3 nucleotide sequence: TGTGCCAGCAGACAAACGGGGGGTGGCTACACCTTC.

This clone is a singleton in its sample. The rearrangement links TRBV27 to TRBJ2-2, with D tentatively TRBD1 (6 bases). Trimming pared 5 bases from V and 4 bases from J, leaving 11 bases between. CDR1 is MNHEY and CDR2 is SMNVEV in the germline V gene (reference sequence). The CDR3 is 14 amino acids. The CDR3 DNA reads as TGTGCCAGCAGTGTCCAGGGGACCACCGGGGAGCTGTTTTTT. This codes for CASSVQGTTGELFF.

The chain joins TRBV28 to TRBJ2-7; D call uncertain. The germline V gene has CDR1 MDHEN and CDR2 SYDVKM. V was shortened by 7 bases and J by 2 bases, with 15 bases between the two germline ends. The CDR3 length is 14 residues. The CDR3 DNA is TGTGCCAGCAACCGTCAAGGCGTCCCCTACGAGCAGTACTTC. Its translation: CASNRQGVPYEQYF.

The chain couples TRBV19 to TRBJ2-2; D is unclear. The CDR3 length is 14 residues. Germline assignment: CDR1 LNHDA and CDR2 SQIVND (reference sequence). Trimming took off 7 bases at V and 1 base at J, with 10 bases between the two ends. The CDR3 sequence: CASKDGQNTGELFF. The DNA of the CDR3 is TGTGCCAGTAAGGACGGCCAGAACACCGGGGAGCTGTTTTTT. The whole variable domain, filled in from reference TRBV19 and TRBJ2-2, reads DGGITQSPKYLFRKEGQNVTLSCEQNLNHDAMYWYRQDPGQGLRLIYYSQIVNDFQKGDIAEGYSVSREKKESFPLTVTSAQKNPTAFYLCASKDGQNTGELFFGEGSRLTVL.

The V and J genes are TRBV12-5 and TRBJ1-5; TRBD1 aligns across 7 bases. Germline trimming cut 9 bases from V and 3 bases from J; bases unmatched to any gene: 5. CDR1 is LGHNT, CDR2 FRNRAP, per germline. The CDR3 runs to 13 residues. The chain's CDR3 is CASQGQPNQPQHF. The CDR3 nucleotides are TGTGCTAGCCAGGGACAGCCCAATCAGCCCCAGCATTTT.

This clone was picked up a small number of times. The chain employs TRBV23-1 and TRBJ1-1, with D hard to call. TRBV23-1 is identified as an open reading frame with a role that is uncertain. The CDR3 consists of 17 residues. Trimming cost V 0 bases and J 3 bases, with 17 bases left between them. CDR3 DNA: TGCGCCAGCAGTCAATCTGTTAATGGCAGAAATTACACTGAAGCTTTCTTT. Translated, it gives CASSQSVNGRNYTEAFF.

CDR3 loop: CASSMGILTGPYTGELFF. For the CDR3, the DNA is TGTGCCAGTAGTATGGGGATCCTCACAGGTCCCTACACCGGGGAGCTGTTTTTT. The chain carries TRBV19 and TRBJ2-2, with a weak D call TRBD1 (5 bases). Germline CDR1 reads LNHDA; CDR2 reads SQIVND (reference sequence). The V end lost 3 bases, the J end lost 3 bases, and 20 bases lay between the germline ends. CDR3 length equals 18 residues.

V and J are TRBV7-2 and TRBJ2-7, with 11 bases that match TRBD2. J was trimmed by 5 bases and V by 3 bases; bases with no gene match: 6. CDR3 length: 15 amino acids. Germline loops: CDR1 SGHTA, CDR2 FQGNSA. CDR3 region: CASSLVAGGPHEQYF. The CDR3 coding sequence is TGTGCCAGCAGCTTGGTAGCGGGGGGGCCGCACGAGCAGTACTTC.

CDR3 sequence reads: CASSLEVGQPQHF. The CDR3 DNA is TGTGCCAGCAGCTTAGAGGTGGGCCAGCCCCAGCATTTT. The rearrangement uses TRBV7-6 and TRBJ1-5; no reliable D call. V was pared by 1 base and J by 7 bases, with 8 bases between. Germline V gives CDR1 SGHVS, CDR2 FNYEAQ. CDR3 length: 13 residues.

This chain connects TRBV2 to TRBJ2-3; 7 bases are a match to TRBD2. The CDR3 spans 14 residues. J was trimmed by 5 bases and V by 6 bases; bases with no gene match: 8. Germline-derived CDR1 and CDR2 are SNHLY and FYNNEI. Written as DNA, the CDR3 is TGTGCCAGCAGCCGCGACGGGGGGTTAGATACGCAGTATTTT. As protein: CASSRDGGLDTQYF.

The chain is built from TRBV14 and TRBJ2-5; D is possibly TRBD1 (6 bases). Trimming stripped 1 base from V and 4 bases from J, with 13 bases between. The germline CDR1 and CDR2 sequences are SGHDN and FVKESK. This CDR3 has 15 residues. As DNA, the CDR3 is TGTGCCAGCAGCCAAGTGAGAGGCAGGGGAGAGACCCAGTACTTC. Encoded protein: CASSQVRGRGETQYF.

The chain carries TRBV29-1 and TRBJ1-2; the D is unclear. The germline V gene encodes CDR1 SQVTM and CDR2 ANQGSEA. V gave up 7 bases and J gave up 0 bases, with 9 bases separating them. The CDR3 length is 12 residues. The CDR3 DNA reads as TGCAGCGGACGGCTAGCTAACTATGGCTACACCTTC. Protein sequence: CSGRLANYGYTF.

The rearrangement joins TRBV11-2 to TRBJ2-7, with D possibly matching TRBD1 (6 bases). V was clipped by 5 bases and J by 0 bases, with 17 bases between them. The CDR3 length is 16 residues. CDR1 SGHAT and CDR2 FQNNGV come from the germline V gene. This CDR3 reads CASSPGQRITSYEQYF. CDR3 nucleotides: TGTGCCAGCAGCCCAGGACAGAGAATCACCTCCTACGAGCAGTACTTC.

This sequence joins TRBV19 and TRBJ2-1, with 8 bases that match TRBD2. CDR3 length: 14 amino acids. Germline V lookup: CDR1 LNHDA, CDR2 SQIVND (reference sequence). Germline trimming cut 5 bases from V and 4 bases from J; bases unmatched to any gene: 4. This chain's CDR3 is CASSRSGGYNEQFF. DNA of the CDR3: TGTGCCAGTAGTCGAAGCGGGGGTTACAATGAGCAGTTCTTC. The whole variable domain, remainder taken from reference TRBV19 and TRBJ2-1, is DGGITQSPKYLFRKEGQNVTLSCEQNLNHDAMYWYRQDPGQGLRLIYYSQIVNDFQKGDIAEGYSVSREKKESFPLTVTSAQKNPTAFYLCASSRSGGYNEQFFGPGTRLTVL.

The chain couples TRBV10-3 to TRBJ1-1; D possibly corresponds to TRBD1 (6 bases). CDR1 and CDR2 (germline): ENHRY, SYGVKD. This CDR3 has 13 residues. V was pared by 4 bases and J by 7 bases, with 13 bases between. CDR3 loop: CAISVGGQLEAFF. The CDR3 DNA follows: TGTGCCATCAGTGTGGGGGGACAACTTGAAGCTTTCTTT.

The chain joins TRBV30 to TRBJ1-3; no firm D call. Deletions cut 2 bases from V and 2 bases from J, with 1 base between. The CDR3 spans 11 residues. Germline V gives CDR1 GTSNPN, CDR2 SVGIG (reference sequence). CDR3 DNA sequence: TGTGCCTGGAGTACTGGAAACACCATATATTTT. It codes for CAWSTGNTIYF.

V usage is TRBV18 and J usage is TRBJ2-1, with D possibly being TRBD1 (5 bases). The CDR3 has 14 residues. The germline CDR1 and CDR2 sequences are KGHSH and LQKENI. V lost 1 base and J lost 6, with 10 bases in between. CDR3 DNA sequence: TGTGCCAGCTCACCACGGGGCAGGGCCAATGAGCAGTTCTTC. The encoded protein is CASSPRGRANEQFF.

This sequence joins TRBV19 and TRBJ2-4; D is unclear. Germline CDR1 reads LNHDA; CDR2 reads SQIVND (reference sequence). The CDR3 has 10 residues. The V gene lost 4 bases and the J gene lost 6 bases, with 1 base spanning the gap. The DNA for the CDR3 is TGTGCCAGTAGTAGAAACATTCAGTACTTC. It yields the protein CASSRNIQYF.

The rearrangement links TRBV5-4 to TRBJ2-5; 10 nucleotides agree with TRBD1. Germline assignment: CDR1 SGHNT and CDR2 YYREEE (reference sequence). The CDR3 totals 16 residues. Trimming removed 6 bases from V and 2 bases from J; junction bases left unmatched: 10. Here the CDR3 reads CASTRGGDRGQETQYF. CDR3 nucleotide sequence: TGTGCCAGCACACGGGGCGGGGACAGGGGACAAGAGACCCAGTACTTC.

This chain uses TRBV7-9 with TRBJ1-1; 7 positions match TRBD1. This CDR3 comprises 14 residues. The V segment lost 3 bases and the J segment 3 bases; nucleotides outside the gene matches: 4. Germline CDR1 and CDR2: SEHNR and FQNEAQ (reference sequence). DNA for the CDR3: TGTGCCAGCAGCTTCGGGACAGCAGACACTGAAGCTTTCTTT. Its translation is CASSFGTADTEAFF.

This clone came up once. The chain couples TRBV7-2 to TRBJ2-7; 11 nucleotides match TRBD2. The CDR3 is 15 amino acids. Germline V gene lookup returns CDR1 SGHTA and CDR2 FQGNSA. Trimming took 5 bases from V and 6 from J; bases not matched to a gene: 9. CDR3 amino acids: CASSPLLAGGSEQYF. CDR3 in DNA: TGTGCCAGCAGCCCATTGCTAGCGGGGGGTTCCGAGCAGTACTTC.

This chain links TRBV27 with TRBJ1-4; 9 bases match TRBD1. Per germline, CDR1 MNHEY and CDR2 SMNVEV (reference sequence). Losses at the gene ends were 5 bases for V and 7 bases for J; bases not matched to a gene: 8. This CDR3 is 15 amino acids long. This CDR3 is CASSPTDRGGEKLFF. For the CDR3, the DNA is TGTGCCAGCAGTCCTACGGACAGGGGAGGTGAAAAACTGTTTTTT. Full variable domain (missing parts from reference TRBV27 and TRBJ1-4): EAQVTQNPRYLITVTGKKLTVTCSQNMNHEYMSWYRQDPGLGLRQIYYSMNVEVTDKGDVPEGYKVSRKEKRNFPLILESPSPNQTSLYFCASSPTDRGGEKLFFGSGTQLSVL.

The CDR3: CASSKFSPQNFSYNEQFF. For the CDR3, the DNA is TGTGCCAGCAGCAAATTCTCCCCACAAAACTTCTCCTACAATGAGCAGTTCTTC. The chain carries TRBV21-1 and TRBJ2-1. TRBV21-1 is designated a pseudogene. The CDR3 is made up of 18 amino acids.

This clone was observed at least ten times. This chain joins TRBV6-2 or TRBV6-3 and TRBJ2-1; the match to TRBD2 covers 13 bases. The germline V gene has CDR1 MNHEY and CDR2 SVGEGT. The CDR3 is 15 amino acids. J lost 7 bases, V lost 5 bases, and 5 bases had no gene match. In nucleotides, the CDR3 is TGTGCCAGCAGTACAACTAGCGGGGGGGGAAATGAGCAGTTCTTC. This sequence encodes CASSTTSGGGNEQFF.